This passage covers 31 T cell receptor beta chains from one sample sequenced in a study of shared T cell receptors in the human thymus (dated by TCRdb to the early 2020s). Libraries were prepared through the immunoSEQ multiplex PCR assay. TCRdb took over this immuneACCESS table, retaining in-frame rearrangements with V and J assigned. Such tables are incomplete; in checked studies, under half of the missing clones stem from an unresolved V gene, and the remainder is unexplained. This sample is represented by over 450,000 clones; 78% of them were singletons. The ten top clones hold 0.013% of the sample. The same specimen was also included in a second study, on human thymus T cells.

Input material: thymocytes. All receptors come from a boy under two years old with a congenital heart defect. Donor details come from another sample of the same person, matched by shared clones.

This clone has a single count. The chain combines TRBV28 with TRBJ2-7; D call uncertain. V lost 6 bases and J lost 7, with 16 bases in between. This CDR3 is 13 amino acids long. In germline, CDR1 is MDHEN, CDR2 SYDVKM. The DNA of the CDR3 is TGTGCCAGCAGGTATGGGCAGATTAGTGAGCAGTACTTC. It yields the protein CASRYGQISEQYF.

This clone was detected a few times. The chain links TRBV5-5 to TRBJ1-1; perhaps TRBD1 as D (5 bases). The CDR3 sequence is 13 residues long. Germline V gene sequence: CDR1 SGHKS, CDR2 YYEKEE (reference sequence). V was pared by 4 bases and J by 4 bases, with 11 bases between. The CDR3 loop reads CASSPRQCTEAFF. CDR3 DNA sequence: TGTGCCAGCAGCCCCCGACAGTGCACTGAAGCTTTCTTT.

About this clone itself: Sequence at one end of the junction differs from germline and may be a read error. This rearrangement joins TRBV7-6 to TRBJ2-3; 12 bases are shared with TRBD2. Germline CDR1 is SGHVS and CDR2 is FNYEAQ. The CDR3 has 14 residues. The CDR3 is CASSLAGGTDTQYF. CDR3 DNA sequence: TGTGCCAGCAGCCTAGCGGGAGGGACAGATACGCAGTATTTT.

V usage is TRBV28 and J usage is TRBJ1-5; TRBD1 aligns across 9 bases. Trimming cost V 6 bases and J 4 bases; bases outside gene matches: 19. Germline V lookup: CDR1 MDHEN, CDR2 SYDVKM. CDR3 length equals 19 residues. The CDR3 DNA sequence: TGTGCCAGCAGCCCCCGCTCCCGGGACAGGGTAAGGGGGAATCAGCCCCAGCATTTT. Amino acid sequence: CASSPRSRDRVRGNQPQHF.

The chain couples TRBV27 to TRBJ1-4; D is ambiguous. Trimming stripped 5 bases from V and 0 bases from J, with 7 bases between. Germline V gene data show CDR1 as MNHEY and CDR2 as SMNVEV (reference sequence). CDR3 length: 14 residues. CDR3 DNA sequence: TGTGCCAGCAGTAGGGAGGCAACTAATGAAAAACTGTTTTTT. Its protein product is CASSREATNEKLFF.

The chain carries TRBV7-6 and TRBJ2-2; 7 positions agree with TRBD2. CDR3 length: 18 amino acids. CDR1 and CDR2 from the germline V gene are SGHVS and FNYEAQ. Trimming at V came to 1 base and at J to 1 base, leaving 9 bases not matched to a gene. This CDR3 is CASSLGGEASGNTGELFF. CDR3 DNA: TGTGCCAGCAGCTTAGGTGGGGAGGCTAGCGGGAACACCGGGGAGCTGTTTTTT. The full variable domain, with the rest looked up from reference TRBV7-6 and TRBJ2-2, is GAGVSQSPRYKVTKRGQDVALRCDPISGHVSLYWYRQALGQGPEFLTYFNYEAQQDKSGLPNDRFSAERPEGSISTLTIQRTEQRDSAMYRCASSLGGEASGNTGELFFGEGSRLTVL.

The chain uses TRBV7-2 and TRBJ2-3; 7 nucleotides line up with TRBD2. V shed 4 bases, J shed 1 base, and the junction held 11 bases outside the gene matches. This CDR3 has 17 amino acids. Germline V gene lookup returns CDR1 SGHTA and CDR2 FQGNSA. CDR3 DNA: TGTGCCAGCAGCTCCCCGACCGCGGGAGTGGGCACAGATACGCAGTATTTT. Amino acids: CASSSPTAGVGTDTQYF.

Only a few counts were recorded for this clone. The V gene is TRBV6-1, the J gene TRBJ2-7; TRBD1 agrees at 7 bases. The V and J ends lost 7 bases and 7 bases, in that order; junction bases with no gene match: 13. This CDR3 has 14 amino acids. CDR1 and CDR2 (germline): MNHNS, SASEGT. The CDR3 DNA reads as TGTGCCAGCATGACGACAGGGACCCATAGGGAGCAGTACTTC. Translating it yields CASMTTGTHREQYF.

The chain combines TRBV10-3 with TRBJ2-1, with D possibly matching TRBD2 (5 bases). This CDR3 contains 15 residues. Germline V gene lookup returns CDR1 ENHRY and CDR2 SYGVKD. Trimming took 3 bases from V and 0 from J, leaving 9 bases between them. CDR3 loop: CAISDQEASYNEQFF. CDR3 coding DNA: TGTGCCATCAGTGATCAGGAGGCCTCCTACAATGAGCAGTTCTTC.

This sequence joins TRBV15 and TRBJ1-3; D may be TRBD1 (5 bases). The CDR3 loop spans 16 amino acids. Trimming removed 0 bases at V and 0 bases at J, with 9 bases between. Per the germline V gene, CDR1 is LNHNV and CDR2 is YYDKDF (reference sequence). This chain's CDR3 is CATSRERDSSGNTIYF. CDR3 bases: TGTGCCACCAGCAGAGAGCGCGACAGCTCTGGAAACACCATATATTTT.

This chain joins TRBV30 and TRBJ2-3; 13 bases line up with TRBD2. The V segment lost 2 bases and the J segment 4 bases; nucleotides outside the gene matches: 9. This CDR3 contains 17 residues. Per the germline V gene, CDR1 is GTSNPN and CDR2 is SVGIG (reference sequence). CDR3 coding DNA: TGTGCCTGGAGTTCGCCCGAGACTAGCGGGAGGCCAGATACGCAGTATTTT. Encoded protein: CAWSSPETSGRPDTQYF.

The chain uses TRBV12-5 and TRBJ1-4, with 8 bases lining up with TRBD1. CDR1 is LGHNT and CDR2 is FRNRAP in the germline V gene. The CDR3 contains 15 residues. Trimming removed 0 bases from V and 8 bases from J; junction bases left unmatched: 5. The CDR3 is CASGLVGQGGEKLFF. CDR3 nucleotide sequence: TGTGCTAGTGGTTTGGTAGGACAGGGTGGCGAAAAACTGTTTTTT.

The V gene is TRBV9, the J gene TRBJ2-7; TRBD2 might be the D (5 bases). From germline, CDR1 is SGDLS and CDR2 YYNGEE. The CDR3 covers 15 residues. V dropped 0 bases and J dropped 7 bases, with 17 bases sitting between them. This chain's CDR3 is CASSVVSAGYEEQYF. The CDR3 region has the DNA TGTGCCAGCAGCGTAGTGAGCGCGGGCTATGAAGAGCAGTACTTC. Full variable domain (missing parts from reference TRBV9 and TRBJ2-7): DSGVTQTPKHLITATGQRVTLRCSPRSGDLSVYWYQQSLDQGLQFLIQYYNGEERAKGNILERFSAQQFPDLHSELNLSSLELGDSALYFCASSVVSAGYEEQYFGPGTRLTVT.

The chain is built from TRBV10-3 and TRBJ2-1, with 8 nucleotides matching TRBD1. The trim removed 10 bases at V and 0 bases at J, leaving 14 bases unmatched. Per germline, CDR1 ENHRY and CDR2 SYGVKD. The CDR3 extends over 17 amino acids. CDR3 in amino acids: CANSDRDDSSSYNEQFF. CDR3 in DNA: TGTGCCAACTCGGACAGGGACGATTCGAGCTCCTACAATGAGCAGTTCTTC.

V is TRBV4-3 and J is TRBJ1-3; tentatively, D is TRBD1 (6 bases). This CDR3 has 17 residues. V lost 1 base, J lost 5 bases, and 18 bases lay in between. The germline V gene encodes CDR1 LGHNA and CDR2 YSLEER. In DNA, the CDR3 is TGCGCCAGCAGCCAAGCAGGTCAGGACAGACGGAGAAACACCATATATTTT. Translation gives CASSQAGQDRRRNTIYF.

This clone was counted a single time. This rearrangement joins TRBV11-3 to TRBJ2-7, with a possible D match to TRBD1 (6 bases). Germline V gives CDR1 SGHNT, CDR2 YENEEA. The V gene lost 1 base and the J gene lost 1 base, with 11 bases spanning the gap. This CDR3 is built from 15 residues. The CDR3 region has the DNA TGTGCCAGCAGCTTAGCCCCAGGACAGTCCTACGAGCAGTACTTC. Residues: CASSLAPGQSYEQYF.

The chain carries TRBV5-1 and TRBJ2-4; 9 nucleotides align to TRBD2. With V trimmed by 5 bases and J by 2 bases, 11 bases remained unmatched. Germline CDR1 reads SGHRS; CDR2 reads YFSETQ. The length of the CDR3 is 17 residues. As DNA, the CDR3 is TGCGCCAGCAGGGGACTAGCATCTGGCGGAACCAAAAACATTCAGTACTTC. Translation: CASRGLASGGTKNIQYF.

The chain couples TRBV6-1 to TRBJ2-1; possible D gene TRBD2, 5 bases. V lost 1 base and J lost 1, with 5 bases in between. The CDR3 has 14 residues. In germline, CDR1 is MNHNS, CDR2 SASEGT. CDR3 in DNA: TGTGCCAGCAGTGAAGGGAGGTCCTACAATGAGCAGTTCTTC. It specifies CASSEGRSYNEQFF.

This clone came up once. This chain links TRBV5-1 with TRBJ2-5, with unresolved D. The J call may be wrong; the DNA end is better matched by TRBJ2-7. The CDR3 runs to 15 residues. The germline CDR1 and CDR2 sequences are SGHRS and YFSETQ. For the CDR3, the DNA is TGCGCCAGCAGCTCGAAAGAGACAACGACCTACGAGCAGTACTTC. Protein product: CASSSKETTTYEQYF.

The chain is built from TRBV27 and TRBJ2-5; 14 bases are a match to TRBD2. Germline V gene data show CDR1 as MNHEY and CDR2 as SMNVEV (reference sequence). V was clipped by 5 bases and J by 5 bases; unmatched bases: 13. The CDR3 is 18 residues long. As DNA, the CDR3 is TGTGCCAGCAGTCCACTACAGGGGACTAGCGGGAGTGCGGAGACCCAGTACTTC. Its protein product is CASSPLQGTSGSAETQYF.

The sample holds a few counts of this clone. This sequence joins TRBV25-1 and TRBJ2-7; D may be TRBD2 (5 bases). Germline V lookup: CDR1 MGHDK, CDR2 SYGVNS. This CDR3 comprises 17 residues. Between the trimmed V and J ends, which lost 2 bases and 5 bases, there was a span of 22 bases. CDR3 protein: CASSETASWEKVHEQYF. DNA for the CDR3: TGTGCCAGCAGTGAAACGGCTAGCTGGGAGAAGGTCCACGAGCAGTACTTC.

The chain links TRBV4-3 to TRBJ2-7; D may be TRBD2 (6 bases). The germline CDR1 and CDR2 sequences are LGHNA and YSLEER. The CDR3 loop spans 15 amino acids. Trimming cost V 1 base and J 5 bases, with 15 bases left between them. The CDR3: CASSQVLQRAHEQYF. CDR3 DNA: TGCGCCAGCAGCCAAGTCCTCCAGCGGGCCCACGAGCAGTACTTC.

The V call is TRBV13, the J call TRBJ2-2, with 7 bases lining up with TRBD1. Germline CDR1 reads PRHDT; CDR2 reads FYEKMQ (reference sequence). V was clipped by 7 bases and J by 8 bases; unmatched bases: 10. This CDR3 is built from 14 residues. CDR3 in amino acids: CASTSRGPVGELFF. CDR3 nucleotide sequence: TGTGCCAGCACCTCGAGGGGGCCCGTGGGGGAGCTGTTTTTT.

This chain links TRBV11-2 with TRBJ2-7, with D possibly being TRBD2 (5 bases). There are 16 residues in the CDR3. CDR1 and CDR2 from the germline V gene are SGHAT and FQNNGV. Trimming removed 4 bases from V and 5 bases from J, with 21 bases in between. CDR3 nucleotides: TGTGCCAGCAGCTCCTCGCCGGTTTTGGGAGTAGACGAGCAGTACTTC. Its translation is CASSSSPVLGVDEQYF.

The chain has TRBV10-2 and TRBJ2-5, with 13 bases fitting TRBD2. Germline V gene sequence: CDR1 WSHSY, CDR2 SAAADI. Trimming at V came to 6 bases and at J to 5 bases, leaving 12 bases not matched to a gene. This CDR3 has 17 amino acids. CDR3 residues: CASSPNGLAGVRETQYF. As DNA, the CDR3 is TGCGCCAGCAGCCCCAATGGACTAGCGGGAGTACGGGAGACCCAGTACTTC.

The chain links TRBV30 to TRBJ2-7; D might be TRBD1 (7 bases). Trimming shortened V by 2 bases and J by 2 bases, and 16 bases separated the two germline ends. Germline values: CDR1 GTSNPN, CDR2 SVGIG (reference sequence). This CDR3 region has 15 residues. The DNA of the CDR3 is TGTGCCTGGAGTCCGCGGGGACAGATGCCCTACGAGCAGTACTTC. The encoded protein is CAWSPRGQMPYEQYF.

This clone was detected only once. This chain links TRBV11-2 with TRBJ2-6; 8 bases are a match to TRBD2. Germline V gives CDR1 SGHAT, CDR2 FQNNGV. Trimming at V came to 10 bases and at J to 2 bases, leaving 10 bases not matched to a gene. The CDR3 is 16 amino acids. The CDR3 reads CATVLRREAGANVLTF. In DNA form, the CDR3 reads TGTGCCACCGTCTTGAGGCGGGAGGCTGGGGCCAACGTCCTGACTTTC.

V and J are TRBV11-3 and TRBJ2-3; no firm D call. This CDR3 comprises 12 residues. Trimming left V 5 bases short and J 6 bases short, with 9 bases between. From germline, CDR1 is SGHNT and CDR2 YENEEA. The CDR3, as DNA: TGTGCCAGCAGCCTCAGCGAGGATACGCAGTATTTT. Its protein product is CASSLSEDTQYF.

This chain uses TRBV7-6 with TRBJ2-1; 11 positions match TRBD1. CDR3 length: 18 residues. Germline CDR1 reads SGHVS; CDR2 reads FNYEAQ. Germline trimming cut 0 bases from V and 4 bases from J; bases unmatched to any gene: 8. CDR3 loop: CASSLAARTGGIYNEQFF. The CDR3 nucleotides read TGTGCCAGCAGCTTAGCTGCCCGGACAGGGGGCATTTACAATGAGCAGTTCTTC.

This chain connects TRBV9 to TRBJ2-7, with TRBD1 as a possible D gene (8 bases). V lost 3 bases and J 7 bases, leaving 14 bases between the germline ends. The CDR3 has 13 residues. Germline CDR1 is SGDLS and CDR2 is YYNGEE. The CDR3: CASSAGQGGEQYF. The CDR3 bases are TGTGCCAGCAGCGCTGGACAGGGAGGGGAGCAGTACTTC.

The chain links TRBV11-2 to TRBJ2-2; 7 bases are shared with TRBD2. CDR3 length: 16 residues. After removal of 4 bases from V and 4 bases from J, the junction contained 9 bases not matched to a gene. The germline gives CDR1 SGHAT, CDR2 FQNNGV. The CDR3 is CASSSTPGGRTGELFF. The CDR3 bases are TGTGCCAGCAGCTCAACCCCGGGGGGTCGCACCGGGGAGCTGTTTTTT. Combining the CDR3 with reference TRBV11-2 and TRBJ2-2 gives the whole variable domain EAGVAQSPRYKIIEKRQSVAFWCNPISGHATLYWYQQILGQGPKLLIQFQNNGVVDDSQLPKDRFSAERLKGVDSTLKIQPAKLEDSAVYLCASSSTPGGRTGELFFGEGSRLTVL.